What follows are 27 T cell receptor beta chains derived from one specimen sequenced in a study of shared clonotypes between healthy human individuals. Assay used: immunoSEQ multiplex PCR; TCRdb lists only in-frame clones, some missing. The profile shows about 480,000 clones, 79% of them singletons. Specimen: PBMCs. The receptor source for this set is a woman in her 40s in good health. Some clones in this sample may be carry-over from other donors' samples.

V gene TRBV7-9 combines with J gene TRBJ1-1; D gene uncertain. V gave up 0 bases and J gave up 3 bases, with 5 bases separating them. Germline loops: CDR1 SEHNR, CDR2 FQNEAQ (reference sequence). The CDR3 consists of 13 residues. Here the CDR3 reads CASSLAGYTEAFF. In nucleotides, the CDR3 is TGTGCCAGCAGCTTAGCCGGTTACACTGAAGCTTTCTTT. The full variable domain, completed using reference TRBV7-9 and TRBJ1-1, is DTGVSQNPRHKITKRGQNVTFRCDPISEHNRLYWYRQTLGQGPEFLTYFQNEAQLEKSRLLSDRFSAERPKGSFSTLEIQRTEQGDSAMYLCASSLAGYTEAFFGQGTRLTVV.

This clone was counted a few times. Distinct nucleotide sequences in the sample also encode this CDR3. The chain carries TRBV6-6 and TRBJ2-1; D tentatively fits TRBD1 or TRBD2 (5 bases each). There are 12 residues in the CDR3. V gave up 2 bases and J gave up 7 bases, with 6 bases separating them. Germline CDR1 and CDR2: MNHNY and SVGAGI (reference sequence). This CDR3 reads CASSYGGNEQFF. The CDR3 nucleotides are TGTGCCAGCAGTTACGGGGGAAATGAGCAGTTCTTC.

The V and J genes are TRBV28 and TRBJ2-5, with D perhaps assigned TRBD1 or TRBD2 (5 bases each). The CDR3 is 14 residues long. V dropped 3 bases and J dropped 5 bases, with 13 bases sitting between them. Looked up from germline, CDR1 is MDHEN and CDR2 is SYDVKM. The CDR3 here is CASSFVGGGETQYF. CDR3 in DNA: TGTGCCAGCAGTTTTGTTGGGGGTGGGGAGACCCAGTACTTC.

This clone was seen a single time. The chain couples TRBV7-3 to TRBJ2-7, with D maybe TRBD2 (5 bases). V lost 2 bases, J lost 3 bases, and 11 bases lay in between. CDR3 size: 14 residues. CDR1 is SGHTA and CDR2 is FQGTGA in the germline V gene. The CDR3 region has the DNA TGTGCCAGCAGCTTAGGTGGAGGTGTCTACGAGCAGTACTTC. Translating gives CASSLGGGVYEQYF.

This clone was recorded only once. V is TRBV9 and J is TRBJ2-3, with D perhaps TRBD2 (6 bases). The germline V gene encodes CDR1 SGDLS and CDR2 YYNGEE. Deletions cut 0 bases from V and 2 bases from J, with 13 bases between. The CDR3 sequence is 16 residues long. CDR3 protein: CASSVGGGRNTDTQYF. The CDR3 DNA sequence: TGTGCCAGCAGCGTAGGGGGTGGGAGGAACACAGATACGCAGTATTTT.

The genes are TRBV4-2 and TRBJ2-1; 12 bases map to TRBD2. V was pared by 4 bases and J by 5 bases, with 3 bases of the junction left unmatched. This CDR3 has 15 amino acids. Germline lookup yields CDR1 LGHNA and CDR2 YNFKEQ. The CDR3 spells CASSLGLAGNNEQFF. The CDR3 nucleotides read TGTGCCAGCAGCCTAGGACTAGCGGGGAACAATGAGCAGTTCTTC.

The count of this clone is one. The chain is built from TRBV11-2 and TRBJ2-2; weak D call: TRBD2 (5 bases). Germline V lookup: CDR1 SGHAT, CDR2 FQNNGV. This CDR3 region has 14 residues. Trimming removed 4 bases at V and 2 bases at J, with 8 bases between. This chain's CDR3 is CASSSGLNTGELFF. For the CDR3, the DNA is TGTGCCAGCAGCTCCGGACTCAACACCGGGGAGCTGTTTTTT.

The chain couples TRBV19 to TRBJ2-7, with 7 bases aligning to TRBD2. V lost 6 bases and J lost 9; bases outside the gene matches: 11. The germline V gene encodes CDR1 LNHDA and CDR2 SQIVND (reference sequence). The length of the CDR3 is 13 residues. The DNA of the CDR3 is TGTGCCAGTAGCCCCAGGGAGGGCTGGGGGCAGTACTTC. Its protein product is CASSPREGWGQYF. The full variable domain, its missing parts supplied by reference TRBV19 and TRBJ2-7, is DGGITQSPKYLFRKEGQNVTLSCEQNLNHDAMYWYRQDPGQGLRLIYYSQIVNDFQKGDIAEGYSVSREKKESFPLTVTSAQKNPTAFYLCASSPREGWGQYFGPGTRLTVT.

A remark on this clone: The same CDR3 can be traced to other DNA sequences in this sample. The J gene is TRBJ2-7, the V gene TRBV28; 7 nucleotides line up with TRBD2. CDR1 MDHEN and CDR2 SYDVKM come from the germline V gene. With 4 bases clipped from V and 4 bases from J, the junction kept 4 bases outside the gene matches. This CDR3 spans 13 amino acids. The CDR3 loop is CASSSSGIYEQYF. The CDR3 DNA sequence: TGTGCCAGCAGTTCCAGCGGGATATACGAGCAGTACTTC.

The rearrangement links TRBV7-3 to TRBJ2-5; D ambiguous. The germline V gene has CDR1 SGHTA and CDR2 FQGTGA. V lost 1 base and J 4 bases, leaving 13 bases between the germline ends. The CDR3 consists of 15 residues. The CDR3 DNA follows: TGTGCCAGCAGCTTAAACGGGCAGGTGGGAGAGACCCAGTACTTC. Its protein product is CASSLNGQVGETQYF.

This clone was counted only a few times. J is TRBJ1-1 and V is TRBV30; the match to TRBD1 covers 8 bases. This CDR3 spans 14 amino acids. V was pared by 3 bases and J by 6 bases, with 9 bases of the junction left unmatched. CDR1 is GTSNPN and CDR2 is SVGIG in the germline V gene (reference sequence). Here the CDR3 DNA reads TGTGCCTGGAGAGAAACAGGGGGTAGCGCTGAAGCTTTCTTT. This translates into CAWRETGGSAEAFF.

The chain combines TRBV7-2 with TRBJ1-5; TRBD1 agrees at 12 bases. This CDR3 comprises 15 residues. V shed 5 bases, J shed 5 bases, and the junction held 4 bases outside the gene matches. Germline loops: CDR1 SGHTA, CDR2 FQGNSA. DNA of the CDR3: TGTGCCAGCAGCCGGGACAGGGGGCAGGATCAGCCCCAGCATTTT. Protein: CASSRDRGQDQPQHF.

The V call is TRBV5-4, the J call TRBJ2-1; D is unresolved. Germline V gene sequence: CDR1 SGHNT, CDR2 YYREEE (reference sequence). The CDR3 consists of 13 residues. Trimming left V 5 bases short and J 0 bases short, with 6 bases between. The CDR3 protein is CASSLNSYNEQFF. As DNA, the CDR3 is TGTGCCAGCAGTTTGAACTCCTACAATGAGCAGTTCTTC.

V and J are TRBV7-2 and TRBJ2-1; TRBD2 matches at 13 bases. Germline assignment: CDR1 SGHTA and CDR2 FQGNSA. The CDR3 contains 16 residues. V shed 5 bases, J shed 7 bases, and the junction held 8 bases outside the gene matches. The DNA of the CDR3 is TGTGCCAGCAGCCCCCGGACTAGCGGGAGTTGGAATGAGCAGTTCTTC. Its protein is CASSPRTSGSWNEQFF.

The chain uses TRBV6-6 and TRBJ1-1, with D tentatively TRBD1 (5 bases). There are 14 residues in the CDR3. V was pared by 4 bases and J by 6 bases, with 15 bases between. Germline CDR1 is MNHNY and CDR2 is SVGAGI (reference sequence). Written as DNA, the CDR3 is TGTGCCAGCAGTTCCTATCTGCAGGGCTCTGAAGCTTTCTTT. This sequence encodes CASSSYLQGSEAFF.

Concerning this clone: This same CDR3 is encoded by further DNA sequences in the sample. The rearrangement joins TRBV2 to TRBJ2-5; the match to TRBD2 covers 14 bases. Germline-derived CDR1 and CDR2 are SNHLY and FYNNEI. V lost 1 base to trimming and J lost 5 bases; unmatched junction nucleotides: 0. CDR3 length: 15 residues. The CDR3 protein is CASSEGLAGGETQYF. The CDR3 DNA sequence: TGTGCCAGCAGTGAAGGACTAGCGGGAGGGGAGACCCAGTACTTC.

The rearrangement joins TRBV5-1 to TRBJ1-3, with a tentative D call TRBD1 (5 bases). V was cut by 3 bases and J by 0 bases, with 19 bases left in between. CDR1 and CDR2 from the germline V gene are SGHRS and YFSETQ. The length of the CDR3 is 18 residues. The CDR3 spells CASSSGDRYLSSGNTIYF. CDR3 bases: TGCGCCAGCAGCTCTGGGGACCGGTACTTAAGCTCTGGAAACACCATATATTTT.

V usage is TRBV7-9 and J usage is TRBJ1-1; tentatively, D is TRBD1 (5 bases). The CDR3 loop spans 13 amino acids. Per the germline V gene, CDR1 is SEHNR and CDR2 is FQNEAQ (reference sequence). The germline V and J ends were trimmed by 6 bases and 7 bases, with 15 bases remaining between them. The CDR3 DNA is TGTGCCAGCAGGAAAGTGGGGGGTCTTGAAGCTTTCTTT. The encoded protein is CASRKVGGLEAFF.

This chain connects TRBV28 to TRBJ2-7; 9 bases agree with TRBD2. The CDR3 sequence is 16 residues long. V lost 5 bases to trimming and J lost 9 bases; unmatched junction nucleotides: 17. CDR1 and CDR2 from the germline V gene are MDHEN and SYDVKM. The CDR3 DNA follows: TGTGCCAGCAGTCCCTTAGCGGGAGTAGACCCATTGGGGCAGTACTTC. It codes for CASSPLAGVDPLGQYF.

This chain uses TRBV30 with TRBJ2-5; TRBD1 matches at 8 bases. The J call is doubtful: the DNA matches TRBJ2-7 better. Germline CDR1 and CDR2: GTSNPN and SVGIG (reference sequence). The CDR3 covers 13 residues. The CDR3 is CAWSGQGGYEQYF. In nucleotides, the CDR3 is TGTGCCTGGAGCGGACAGGGAGGCTACGAGCAGTACTTC.

The gene calls are TRBV7-9 and TRBJ2-7, with D unresolved. Germline CDR1 SEHNR, CDR2 FQNEAQ (reference sequence). The germline V and J ends were trimmed by 5 bases and 0 bases, with 5 bases remaining between them. The CDR3 consists of 12 residues. CDR3 DNA: TGTGCCAGCAGCCCCCGCTCCTACGAGCAGTACTTC. It yields the protein CASSPRSYEQYF.

The rearrangement links TRBV9 to TRBJ2-3; possibly TRBD2 for D (6 bases). Trimming shortened V by 4 bases and J by 0 bases, and 12 bases separated the two germline ends. CDR1 and CDR2 from the germline V gene are SGDLS and YYNGEE. The CDR3 consists of 15 residues. CDR3 protein: CASSPSGGSTDTQYF. The CDR3 coding sequence is TGTGCCAGCAGCCCCAGCGGAGGGAGCACAGATACGCAGTATTTT.

This clone was recorded at least ten times. The chain is built from TRBV7-9 and TRBJ2-2; 7 bases agree with TRBD1. CDR3 size: 14 residues. The junction had 3 bases not matched to a gene; V was cut back by 1 base and J by 7 bases. Germline assignment: CDR1 SEHNR and CDR2 FQNEAQ (reference sequence). As DNA, the CDR3 is TGTGCCAGCAGCTTAGAAGGGGGCATCGGGGAGCTGTTTTTT. Translation gives CASSLEGGIGELFF.

CDR3 amino acids: CASSDWGYYGYTF. DNA for the CDR3: TGTGCCAGCAGTGATTGGGGGTACTATGGCTACACCTTC. This sequence joins TRBV2 and TRBJ1-2; TRBD1 might be the D (5 bases). Trimming left V 3 bases short and J 3 bases short, with 8 bases between. CDR1 is SNHLY and CDR2 is FYNNEI in the germline V gene. This CDR3 region has 13 residues.

The chain recombines TRBV2 with TRBJ2-2; perhaps TRBD2 as D (5 bases). Trimming cost V 7 bases and J 4 bases, with 10 bases left between them. CDR1 SNHLY and CDR2 FYNNEI come from the germline V gene. The length of the CDR3 is 13 residues. CDR3 nucleotide sequence: TGTGCCAGCACGACCCGGGGCACCGGGGAGCTGTTTTTT. It is translated as CASTTRGTGELFF.

This chain connects TRBV29-1 to TRBJ2-5, with D hard to call. V shed 0 bases and J shed 5 bases, with 10 bases lying between them. The CDR3 totals 13 residues. Germline CDR1 reads SQVTM; CDR2 reads ANQGSEA. The CDR3 DNA follows: TGCAGCGTTGAAGAGCATGCGAGGGAGACCCAGTACTTC. Its translation is CSVEEHARETQYF.

In its sample, this clone was seen once. V gene TRBV27 combines with J gene TRBJ2-2; D is unclear. Germline CDR1 MNHEY, CDR2 SMNVEV (reference sequence). The V end was cut by 6 bases, the J end by 9 bases, with 14 bases between. The CDR3 has 13 residues. The CDR3, as DNA: TGTGCCAGCAGAAAAACCGGGTCCAGGGAGCTGTTTTTT. It translates to CASRKTGSRELFF.